This passage covers 3 T cell receptor beta chains from one sample sequenced in a study of blood T cell repertoires in COVID-19 (dated by TCRdb to 2020 to 2021). The protocol used for the library was the immunoSEQ multiplex PCR assay. Imported from immuneACCESS, the table was reduced by TCRdb to in-frame sequences with V and J called. These copies leave out some clones; in studies compared against another copy, an unresolved V gene accounts for under half, and the cause of the remainder is not known. In this sample the table shows 200,000 to 300,000 clones, about nine tenths of which occur a single time. The ten largest clonotypes hold approximately 4.3% of the sample. The specimen was peripheral blood. Every receptor here comes from a man aged 55 to 70 who had recovered from COVID-19.

The genes are TRBV3-1 (or the pseudogene TRBV3-2) and TRBJ1-1, with 10 nucleotides matching TRBD1. The CDR3 sequence is 16 residues long. Germline-derived CDR1 and CDR2 are LGHDT and YNNKEL (reference sequence). J gave up 0 bases and V 8 bases, and 9 bases lay outside the gene matches. CDR3 sequence reads: CASQAGTGVMNTEAFF. CDR3 sequence (DNA): TGTGCCAGCCAAGCCGGGACAGGGGTCATGAACACTGAAGCTTTCTTT.

The V call is TRBV30, the J call TRBJ1-3; D might be TRBD1 (6 bases). This CDR3 has 14 amino acids. Trimming took 4 bases from V and 4 from J, leaving 14 bases between them. CDR1 and CDR2 from the germline V gene are GTSNPN and SVGIG (reference sequence). CDR3 sequence reads: CAWKTGSYGNTIYF. As DNA, the CDR3 is TGTGCCTGGAAAACAGGGTCGTACGGAAACACCATATATTTT.

The V call is TRBV6-6, the J call TRBJ2-5, with D hard to call. The CDR3 runs 12 residues. V was trimmed by 5 bases and J by 2 bases, leaving 6 bases between them. The germline gives CDR1 MNHNY, CDR2 SVGAGI (reference sequence). Here the CDR3 DNA reads TGTGCCAGCAGTCCACGGCAAGAGACCCAGTACTTC. Translating gives CASSPRQETQYF.